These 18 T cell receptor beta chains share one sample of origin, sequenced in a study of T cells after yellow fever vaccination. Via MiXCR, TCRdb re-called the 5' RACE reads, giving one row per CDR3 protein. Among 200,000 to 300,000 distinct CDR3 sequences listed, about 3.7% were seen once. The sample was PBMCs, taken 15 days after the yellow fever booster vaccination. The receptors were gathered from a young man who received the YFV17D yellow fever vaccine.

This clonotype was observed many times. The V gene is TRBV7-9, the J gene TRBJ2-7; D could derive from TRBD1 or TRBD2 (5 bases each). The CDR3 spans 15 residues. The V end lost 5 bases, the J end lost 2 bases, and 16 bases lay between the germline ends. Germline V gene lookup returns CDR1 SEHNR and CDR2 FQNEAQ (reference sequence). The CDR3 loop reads CASSPGTYRTYEQYV. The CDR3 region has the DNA TGTGCCAGCAGCCCTGGGACCTATAGAACCTACGAGCAGTACGTC.

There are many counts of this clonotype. The CDR3 nucleotides read TGCAGTGCTAGGGTCGGGACAGACACAGATACGCAGTATTTT. Residues: CSARVGTDTDTQYF. This chain links TRBV20-1 with TRBJ2-3; 7 bases are shared with TRBD1. Germline loops: CDR1 DFQATT, CDR2 SNEGSKA (reference sequence). The V and J ends lost 3 bases and 2 bases, in that order; junction bases with no gene match: 5. The CDR3 extends over 14 amino acids.

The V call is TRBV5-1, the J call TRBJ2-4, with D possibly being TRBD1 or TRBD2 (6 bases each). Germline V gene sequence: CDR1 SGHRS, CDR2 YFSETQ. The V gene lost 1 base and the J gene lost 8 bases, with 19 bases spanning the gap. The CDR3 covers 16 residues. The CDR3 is CASSLFMAGGEYIQYF. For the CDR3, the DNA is TGCGCCAGCAGCTTGTTTATGGCCGGGGGCGAATACATTCAGTACTTC. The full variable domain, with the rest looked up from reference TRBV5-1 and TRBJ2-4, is KAGVTQTPRYLIKTRGQQVTLSCSPISGHRSVSWYQQTPGQGLQFLFEYFSETQRNKGNFPGRFSGRQFSNSRSEMNVSTLELGDSALYLCASSLFMAGGEYIQYFGAGTRLSVL.

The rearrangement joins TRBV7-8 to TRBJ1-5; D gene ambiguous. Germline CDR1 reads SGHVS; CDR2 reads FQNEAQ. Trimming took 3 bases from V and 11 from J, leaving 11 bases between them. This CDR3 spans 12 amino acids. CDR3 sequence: CASSFDLGSQHF. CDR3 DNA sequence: TGTGCCAGCAGCTTTGATTTAGGCTCCCAGCATTTT.

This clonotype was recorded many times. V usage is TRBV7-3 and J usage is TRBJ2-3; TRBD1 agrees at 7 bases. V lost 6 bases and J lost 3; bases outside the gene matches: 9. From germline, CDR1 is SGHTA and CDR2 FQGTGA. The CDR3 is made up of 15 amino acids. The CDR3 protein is CASSTTGIGTDTQYF. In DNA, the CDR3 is TGTGCCAGCAGTACGACAGGGATAGGAACAGATACGCAGTATTTT.

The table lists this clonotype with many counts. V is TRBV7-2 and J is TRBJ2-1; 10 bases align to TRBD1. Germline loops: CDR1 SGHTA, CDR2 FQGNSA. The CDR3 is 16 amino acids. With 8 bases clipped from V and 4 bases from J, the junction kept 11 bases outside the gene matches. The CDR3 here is CASLTRGTGVYNEQFF. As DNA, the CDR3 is TGTGCCAGCTTAACCAGGGGGACAGGGGTGTACAATGAGCAGTTCTTC.

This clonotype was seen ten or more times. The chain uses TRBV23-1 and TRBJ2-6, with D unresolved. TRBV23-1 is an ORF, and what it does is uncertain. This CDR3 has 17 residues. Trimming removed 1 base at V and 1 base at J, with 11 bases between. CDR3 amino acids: CASSQFGQSSGANVLTF. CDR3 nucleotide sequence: TGCGCCAGCAGTCAATTCGGTCAGTCATCTGGGGCCAACGTCCTGACTTTC.

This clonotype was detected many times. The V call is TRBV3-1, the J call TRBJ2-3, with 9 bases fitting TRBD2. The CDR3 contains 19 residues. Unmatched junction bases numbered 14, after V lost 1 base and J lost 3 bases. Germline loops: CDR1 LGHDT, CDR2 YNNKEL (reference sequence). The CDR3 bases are TGTGCCAGCAGCCAAGTGAATGATGGGCGGGGGGGCAGGACAGATACGCAGTATTTT. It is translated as CASSQVNDGRGGRTDTQYF.

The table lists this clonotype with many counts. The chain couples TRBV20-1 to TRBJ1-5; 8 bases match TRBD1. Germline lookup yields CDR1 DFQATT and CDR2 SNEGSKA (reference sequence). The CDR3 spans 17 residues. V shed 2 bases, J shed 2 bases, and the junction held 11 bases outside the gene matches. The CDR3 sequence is CSARRTGSRWGNQPQHF. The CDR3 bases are TGCAGTGCTAGACGGACAGGGTCCCGGTGGGGCAATCAGCCCCAGCATTTT.

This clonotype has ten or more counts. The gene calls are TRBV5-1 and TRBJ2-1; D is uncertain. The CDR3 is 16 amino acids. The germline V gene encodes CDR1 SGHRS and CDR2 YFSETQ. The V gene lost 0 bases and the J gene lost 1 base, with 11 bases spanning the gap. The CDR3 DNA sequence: TGCGCCAGCAGCTTGGGGACCGCGTCATCCTACAATGAGCAGTTCTTC. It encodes CASSLGTASSYNEQFF.

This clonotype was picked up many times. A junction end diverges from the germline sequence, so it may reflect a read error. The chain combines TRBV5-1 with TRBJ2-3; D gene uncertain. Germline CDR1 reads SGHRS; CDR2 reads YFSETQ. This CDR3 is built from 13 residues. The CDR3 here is CASSLVPADTQYF. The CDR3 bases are TGTGCCAGCAGCTTGGTCCCTGCAGATACGCAGTATTTT. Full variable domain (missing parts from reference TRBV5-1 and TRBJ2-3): KAGVTQTPRYLIKTRGQQVTLSCSPISGHRSVSWYQQTPGQGLQFLFEYFSETQRNKGNFPGRFSGRQFSNSRSEMNVSTLELGDSALYLCASSLVPADTQYFGPGTRLTVL.

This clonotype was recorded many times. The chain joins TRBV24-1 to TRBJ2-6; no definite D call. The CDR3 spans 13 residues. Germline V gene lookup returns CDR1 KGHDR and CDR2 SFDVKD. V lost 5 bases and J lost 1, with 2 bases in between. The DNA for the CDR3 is TGTGCCACCAGTGTTTCTGGGGCCAACGTCCTGACTTTC. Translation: CATSVSGANVLTF.

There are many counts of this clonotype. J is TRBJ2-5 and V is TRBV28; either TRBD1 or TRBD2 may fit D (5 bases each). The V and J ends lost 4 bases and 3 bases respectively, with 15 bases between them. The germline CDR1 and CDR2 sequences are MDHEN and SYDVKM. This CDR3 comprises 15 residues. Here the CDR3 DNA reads TGTGCCAGCAGTTCCCACGGGACGGCGGAAGAGACCCAGTACTTC. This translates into CASSSHGTAEETQYF.

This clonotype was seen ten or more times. CDR3 loop: CASSYSKIGGNEQFF. CDR3 DNA sequence: TGTGCCAGCAGTTACTCGAAAATAGGGGGCAATGAGCAGTTCTTC. V usage is TRBV6-5 and J usage is TRBJ2-1; weak D call: TRBD1 (6 bases). Trimming shortened V by 0 bases and J by 6 bases, and 12 bases separated the two germline ends. The CDR3 spans 15 residues. In germline, CDR1 is MNHEY, CDR2 SVGAGI.

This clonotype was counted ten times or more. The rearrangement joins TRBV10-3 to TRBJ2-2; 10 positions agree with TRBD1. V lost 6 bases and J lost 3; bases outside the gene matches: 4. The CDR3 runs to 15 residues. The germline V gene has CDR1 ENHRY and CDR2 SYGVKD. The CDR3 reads CAIRTGTGDTGELFF. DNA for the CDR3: TGTGCCATCAGAACCGGGACAGGGGACACCGGGGAGCTGTTTTTT.

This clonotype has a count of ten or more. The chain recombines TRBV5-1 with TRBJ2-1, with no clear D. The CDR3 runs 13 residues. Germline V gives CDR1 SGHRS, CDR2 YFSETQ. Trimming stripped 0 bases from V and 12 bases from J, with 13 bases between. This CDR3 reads CASSLGVGKWQFF. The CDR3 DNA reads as TGCGCCAGCAGCTTGGGTGTGGGGAAGTGGCAGTTCTTC.

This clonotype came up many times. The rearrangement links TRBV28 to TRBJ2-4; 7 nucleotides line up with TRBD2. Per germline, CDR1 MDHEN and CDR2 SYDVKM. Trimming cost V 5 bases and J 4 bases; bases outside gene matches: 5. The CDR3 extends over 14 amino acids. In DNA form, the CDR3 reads TGTGCCAGCAGTAGCGGGGAGGCAAAAAACATTCAGTACTTC. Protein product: CASSSGEAKNIQYF.

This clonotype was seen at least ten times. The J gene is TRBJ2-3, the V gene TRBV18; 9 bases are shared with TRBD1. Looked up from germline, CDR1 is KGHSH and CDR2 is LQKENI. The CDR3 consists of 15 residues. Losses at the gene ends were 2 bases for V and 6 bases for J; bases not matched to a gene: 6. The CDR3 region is CASSPATGGWDTQYF. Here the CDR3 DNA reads TGTGCCAGCTCACCAGCAACAGGGGGCTGGGATACGCAGTATTTT.